This passage covers 4 T cell receptor beta chains from one sample sequenced in a study of identical twins. TCRdb independently ran MiXCR on the 5' RACE reads; one entry per CDR3 protein. The table shows approximately 1.8 million distinct CDR3 sequences, with around 33% occurring only once. The sequencing sample was made of cord blood. The origin of the receptors is a newborn girl in good health.

This clonotype turned up a few times. The chain uses TRBV27 and TRBJ1-2; unclear D gene. Germline V gene data show CDR1 as MNHEY and CDR2 as SMNVEV (reference sequence). The V and J ends lost 0 bases and 8 bases respectively, with 13 bases between them. This CDR3 is built from 14 residues. CDR3 bases: TGTGCCAGCAGTTTATCCTGGGAACTGGGAGGCTACACCTTC. Residues: CASSLSWELGGYTF.

This clonotype occurred a few times. The V and J genes are TRBV6-5 and TRBJ1-4, with D possibly TRBD1 on 5 matching bases. The length of the CDR3 is 15 residues. CDR1 is MNHEY and CDR2 is SVGAGI in the germline V gene. Trimming left V 5 bases short and J 4 bases short, with 14 bases between. In DNA form, the CDR3 reads TGTGCCAGCAGTCCCCGACAGCTTATTAATGAAAAACTGTTTTTT. This encodes CASSPRQLINEKLFF.

This chain joins TRBV2 and TRBJ2-2; D uncertain. Trimming shortened V by 4 bases and J by 3 bases, and 9 bases separated the two germline ends. Germline CDR1 is SNHLY and CDR2 is FYNNEI. CDR3 length: 14 residues. The CDR3: CASSAGPDTGELFF. For the CDR3, the DNA is TGTGCCAGCAGTGCAGGACCTGACACCGGGGAGCTGTTTTTT.

This clonotype was seen more than once but under ten times. V gene TRBV6-5 combines with J gene TRBJ1-4; maybe TRBD1 (6 bases). The length of the CDR3 is 11 residues. The V gene lost 10 bases and the J gene lost 11 bases, with 14 bases spanning the gap. Germline V gene lookup returns CDR1 MNHEY and CDR2 SVGAGI. The CDR3 DNA follows: TGTGCCACCCGCACAGGACAGAAACTGTTTTTT. Translating gives CATRTGQKLFF.